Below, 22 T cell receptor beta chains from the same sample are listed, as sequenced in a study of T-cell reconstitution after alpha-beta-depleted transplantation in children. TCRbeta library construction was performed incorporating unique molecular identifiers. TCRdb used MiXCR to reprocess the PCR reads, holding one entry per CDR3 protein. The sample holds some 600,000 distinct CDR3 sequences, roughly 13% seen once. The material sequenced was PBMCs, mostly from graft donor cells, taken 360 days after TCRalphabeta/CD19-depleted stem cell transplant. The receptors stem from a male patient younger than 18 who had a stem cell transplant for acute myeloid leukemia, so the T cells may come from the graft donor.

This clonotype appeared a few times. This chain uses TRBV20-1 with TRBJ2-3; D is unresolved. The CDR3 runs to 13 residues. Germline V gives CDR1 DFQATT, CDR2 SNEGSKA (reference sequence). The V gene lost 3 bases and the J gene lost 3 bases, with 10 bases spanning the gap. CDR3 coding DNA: TGCAGTGCTAGGCCCACGGAGACAGATACGCAGTATTTT. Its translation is CSARPTETDTQYF.

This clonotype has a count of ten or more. The CDR3 is CSALSTGELFF. The CDR3 coding sequence is TGCAGTGCTCTGAGCACCGGGGAGCTGTTTTTT. The chain couples TRBV20-1 to TRBJ2-2, with unresolved D. This CDR3 spans 11 amino acids. V was shortened by 5 bases and J by 4 bases, with 5 bases between the two germline ends. From germline, CDR1 is DFQATT and CDR2 SNEGSKA (reference sequence).

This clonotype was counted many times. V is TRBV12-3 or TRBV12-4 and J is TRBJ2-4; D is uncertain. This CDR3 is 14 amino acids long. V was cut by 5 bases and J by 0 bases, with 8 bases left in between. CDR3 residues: CASSPASAKNIQYF. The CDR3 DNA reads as TGTGCCAGCAGTCCCGCATCAGCCAAAAACATTCAGTACTTC.

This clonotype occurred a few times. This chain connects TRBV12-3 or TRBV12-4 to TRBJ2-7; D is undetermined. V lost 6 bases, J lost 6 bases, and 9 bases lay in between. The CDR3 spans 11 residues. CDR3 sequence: CASSSVSEQYF. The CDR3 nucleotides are TGTGCCAGCAGCTCGGTAAGCGAGCAGTACTTC.

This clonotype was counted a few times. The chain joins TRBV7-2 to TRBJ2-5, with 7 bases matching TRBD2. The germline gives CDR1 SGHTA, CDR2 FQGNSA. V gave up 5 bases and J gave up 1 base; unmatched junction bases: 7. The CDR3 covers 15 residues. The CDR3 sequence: CASSRQVAGQETQYF. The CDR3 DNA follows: TGTGCCAGCAGCCGGCAGGTAGCGGGCCAAGAGACCCAGTACTTC. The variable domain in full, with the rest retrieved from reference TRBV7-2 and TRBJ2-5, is GAGVSQSPSNKVTEKGKDVELRCDPISGHTALYWYRQSLGQGLEFLIYFQGNSAPDKSGLPSDRFSAERTGGSVSTLTIQRTQQEDSAVYLCASSRQVAGQETQYFGPGTRLLVL.

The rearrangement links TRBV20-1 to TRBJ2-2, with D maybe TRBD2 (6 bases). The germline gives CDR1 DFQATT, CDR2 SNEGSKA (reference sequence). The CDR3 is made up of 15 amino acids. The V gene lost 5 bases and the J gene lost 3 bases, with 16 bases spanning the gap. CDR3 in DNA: TGCAGTGCTCCTATACCGGGACTTTACACCGGGGAGCTGTTTTTT. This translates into CSAPIPGLYTGELFF.

CDR3 DNA sequence: TGTGCCAGCGGTCAGGGGGCGCCCTTTAATGAGCAGTTCTTC. Its protein is CASGQGAPFNEQFF. The genes are TRBV6-1 and TRBJ2-1; the match to TRBD1 covers 8 bases. Germline V gene lookup returns CDR1 MNHNS and CDR2 SASEGT. The CDR3 is 14 residues long. V lost 8 bases to trimming and J lost 7 bases; unmatched junction nucleotides: 10.

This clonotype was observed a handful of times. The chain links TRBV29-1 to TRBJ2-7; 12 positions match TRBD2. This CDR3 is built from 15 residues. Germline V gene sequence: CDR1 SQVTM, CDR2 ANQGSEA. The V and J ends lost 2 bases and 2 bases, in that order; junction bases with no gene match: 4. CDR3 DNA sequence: TGCAGCGTTGAATATGGACTAGCGGGGACCTACGAGCAGTACTTC. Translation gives CSVEYGLAGTYEQYF.

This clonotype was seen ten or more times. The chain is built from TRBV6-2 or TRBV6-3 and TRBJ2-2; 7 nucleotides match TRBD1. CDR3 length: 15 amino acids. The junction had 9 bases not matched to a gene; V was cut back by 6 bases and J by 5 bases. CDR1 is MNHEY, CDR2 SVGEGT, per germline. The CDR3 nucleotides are TGTGCCAGCAGAAAAGGGGGCATGGGGACCGGGGAGCTGTTTTTT. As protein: CASRKGGMGTGELFF.

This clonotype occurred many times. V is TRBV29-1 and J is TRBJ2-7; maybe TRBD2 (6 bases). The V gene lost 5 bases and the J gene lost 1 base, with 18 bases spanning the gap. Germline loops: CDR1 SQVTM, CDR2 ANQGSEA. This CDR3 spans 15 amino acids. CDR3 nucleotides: TGCAGCGTTATCCGATCAATCCGGGGGTCCTACGAGCAGTACTTC. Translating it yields CSVIRSIRGSYEQYF.

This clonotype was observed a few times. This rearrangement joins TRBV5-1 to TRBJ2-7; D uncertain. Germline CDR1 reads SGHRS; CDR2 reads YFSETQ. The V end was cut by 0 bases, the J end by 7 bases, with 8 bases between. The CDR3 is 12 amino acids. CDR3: CASSLGVAEQYF. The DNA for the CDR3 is TGCGCCAGCAGCTTGGGGGTGGCGGAGCAGTACTTC.

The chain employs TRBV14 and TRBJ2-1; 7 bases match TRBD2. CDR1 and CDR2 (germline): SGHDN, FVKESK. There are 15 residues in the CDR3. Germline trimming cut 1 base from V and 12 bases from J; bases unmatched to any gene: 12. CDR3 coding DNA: TGTGCCAGCAGCCAAGGGGGTAGCGGGTACCGCTGGCAGTTCTTC. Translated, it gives CASSQGGSGYRWQFF.

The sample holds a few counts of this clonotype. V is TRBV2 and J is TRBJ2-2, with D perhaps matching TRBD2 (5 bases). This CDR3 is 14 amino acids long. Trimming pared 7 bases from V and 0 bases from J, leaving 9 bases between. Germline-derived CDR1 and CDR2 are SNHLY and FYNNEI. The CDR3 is CASNTGTNTGELFF. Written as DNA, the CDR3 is TGTGCCAGCAACACGGGGACGAACACCGGGGAGCTGTTTTTT.

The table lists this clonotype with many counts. The CDR3 sequence is CASTQGLAGRYEQYF. DNA of the CDR3: TGTGCCAGCACTCAAGGACTAGCGGGTCGATACGAGCAGTACTTC. The V gene is TRBV12-3 or TRBV12-4, the J gene TRBJ2-7; 11 nucleotides align to TRBD2. V was pared by 7 bases and J by 4 bases, with 9 bases of the junction left unmatched. This CDR3 spans 15 amino acids.

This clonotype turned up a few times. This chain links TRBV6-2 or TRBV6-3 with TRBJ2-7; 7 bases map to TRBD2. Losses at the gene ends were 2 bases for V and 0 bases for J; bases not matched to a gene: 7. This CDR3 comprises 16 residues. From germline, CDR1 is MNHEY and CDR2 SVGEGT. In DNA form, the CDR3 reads TGTGCCAGCAGTTACCTCTGGGACTACTTCTCCTACGAGCAGTACTTC. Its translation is CASSYLWDYFSYEQYF.

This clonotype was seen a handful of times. The CDR3 sequence: CSVEVGVLPKNIQYF. The CDR3 nucleotides read TGCAGCGTTGAAGTTGGGGTCCTTCCCAAAAACATTCAGTACTTC. This chain joins TRBV29-1 and TRBJ2-4; no definite D call. This CDR3 contains 15 residues. Trimming took off 1 base at V and 2 bases at J, with 12 bases between the two ends. Germline lookup yields CDR1 SQVTM and CDR2 ANQGSEA. Variable domain in full (rest from reference TRBV29-1 and TRBJ2-4): SAVISQKPSRDICQRGTSLTIQCQVDSQVTMMFWYRQQPGQSLTLIATANQGSEATYESGFVIDKFPISRPNLTFSTLTVSNMSPEDSSIYLCSVEVGVLPKNIQYFGAGTRLSVL.

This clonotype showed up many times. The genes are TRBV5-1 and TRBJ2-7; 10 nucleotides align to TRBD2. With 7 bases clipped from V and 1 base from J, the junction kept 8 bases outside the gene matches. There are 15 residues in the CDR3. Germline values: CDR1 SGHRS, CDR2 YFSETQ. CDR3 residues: CASGPGLAYSYEQYF. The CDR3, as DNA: TGCGCCAGCGGACCGGGACTAGCGTATTCCTACGAGCAGTACTTC.

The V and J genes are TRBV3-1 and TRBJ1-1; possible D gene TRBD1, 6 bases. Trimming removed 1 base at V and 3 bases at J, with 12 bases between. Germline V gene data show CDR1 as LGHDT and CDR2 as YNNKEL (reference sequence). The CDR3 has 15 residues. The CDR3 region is CASSQGTVSYTEAFF. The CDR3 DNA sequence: TGTGCCAGCAGCCAAGGGACAGTTTCGTACACTGAAGCTTTCTTT. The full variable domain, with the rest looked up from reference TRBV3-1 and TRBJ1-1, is DTAVSQTPKYLVTQMGNDKSIKCEQNLGHDTMYWYKQDSKKFLKIMFSYNNKELIINETVPNRFSPKSPDKAHLNLHINSLELGDSAVYFCASSQGTVSYTEAFFGQGTRLTVV.

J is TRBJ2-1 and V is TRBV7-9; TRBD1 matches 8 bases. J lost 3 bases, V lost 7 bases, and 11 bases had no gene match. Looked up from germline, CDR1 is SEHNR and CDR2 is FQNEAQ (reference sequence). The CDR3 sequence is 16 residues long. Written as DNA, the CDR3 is TGTGCCAGCAACCTCCCCAGGGGGCAGGGCTACAATGAGCAGTTCTTC. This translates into CASNLPRGQGYNEQFF. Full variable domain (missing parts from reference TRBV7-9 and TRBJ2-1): DTGVSQNPRHKITKRGQNVTFRCDPISEHNRLYWYRQTLGQGPEFLTYFQNEAQLEKSRLLSDRFSAERPKGSFSTLEIQRTEQGDSAMYLCASNLPRGQGYNEQFFGPGTRLTVL.

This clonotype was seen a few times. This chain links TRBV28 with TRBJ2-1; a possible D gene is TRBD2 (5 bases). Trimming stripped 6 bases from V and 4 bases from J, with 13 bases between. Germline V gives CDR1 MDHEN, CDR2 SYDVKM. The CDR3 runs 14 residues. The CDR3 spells CASSRLDSYNEQFF. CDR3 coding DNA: TGTGCCAGCAGCCGACTGGACTCTTACAATGAGCAGTTCTTC.

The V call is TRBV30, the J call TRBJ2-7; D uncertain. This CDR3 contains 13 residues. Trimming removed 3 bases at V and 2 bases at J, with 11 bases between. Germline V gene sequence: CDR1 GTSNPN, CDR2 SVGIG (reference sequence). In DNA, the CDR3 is TGTGCCTGGAGCGCCTTCGGGCCCTACGAGCAGTACTTC. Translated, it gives CAWSAFGPYEQYF.

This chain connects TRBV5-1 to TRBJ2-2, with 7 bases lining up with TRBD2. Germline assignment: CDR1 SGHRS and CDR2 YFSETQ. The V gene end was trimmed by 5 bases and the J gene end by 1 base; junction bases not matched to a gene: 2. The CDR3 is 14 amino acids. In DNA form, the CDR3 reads TGCGCCAGCAGGATAGCGGGGAACACCGGGGAGCTGTTTTTT. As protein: CASRIAGNTGELFF.